This TCR beta chain was obtained from a study of blood T cells in healthy people across ages. Study-wide points: Estimates of total diversity, which came from one million sequenced T cells, were considered to be underestimates.

A J-beta primer mix and a sample-barcoded 5' primer were used in a second PCR of roughly 6 to 12 cycles. TCRdb re-analysed the 5' RACE reads in MiXCR, keeping a single row per CDR3 protein. Among 780,000 or so distinct CDR3 sequences, roughly 25% were seen once, and the ten largest hold approximately 4%. This clonotype has at least ten counts. Its antigen is still unknown. The CDR3 sequence is 17 residues long. V trimming: 0 bases; J trimming: 6 bases; junction bases outside the gene matches: 10. The germline gives CDR1 ENHRY, CDR2 SYGVKD. Separately, the same data were catalogued under a study of T cells of mothers and their children.

The chain joins TRBV10-3 to TRBJ2-7; 11 bases fit TRBD2. This clonotype was obtained from a boy aged 5 to 17 in good health. Input material: blood. The CDR3 coding sequence is TGTGCCATCAGTGAGTCAGGTCAGACTAGCGGGATTCGCGAGCAGTACTTC. Amino acids: CAISESGQTSGIREQYF.